This T cell receptor beta chain was profiled in a study of Graves' ophthalmopathy and Graves' hyperthyroidism. Study information: Samples of peripheral blood were obtained at initial diagnosis, prior to treatment of any kind.

Hyperthyroidism was new, under 2 months, in patients aged 18 to 65. Researchers took RNA transcripts and amplified TCR beta CDR3 regions from them. The first-round RT-PCR employed HTBI primers together with the Qiagen OneStep RT-PCR kit. A multiplex PCR was then performed as the second round. A single record per CDR3 protein comes from TCRdb applying MiXCR to the multiplex PCR reads. This sample has over 500,000 distinct CDR3 sequences, with 20% to 25% found just once. CDR3 length equals 11 residues. The germline V gene has CDR1 MNHNS and CDR2 SASEGT. V was shortened by 10 bases and J by 7 bases, with 10 bases between the two germline ends. This clonotype was found many times.

The J gene is TRBJ2-2, the V gene TRBV6-1; D is unclear. The TCR was taken from a woman aged 18-30 years with stable Graves' hyperthyroidism. Some clones in this sample may be carry-over from other donors' samples. Sequencing was carried out using peripheral blood. The CDR3 loop is CATLGRGELFF. CDR3 nucleotides: TGTGCCACCTTAGGACGCGGGGAGCTGTTTTTT.